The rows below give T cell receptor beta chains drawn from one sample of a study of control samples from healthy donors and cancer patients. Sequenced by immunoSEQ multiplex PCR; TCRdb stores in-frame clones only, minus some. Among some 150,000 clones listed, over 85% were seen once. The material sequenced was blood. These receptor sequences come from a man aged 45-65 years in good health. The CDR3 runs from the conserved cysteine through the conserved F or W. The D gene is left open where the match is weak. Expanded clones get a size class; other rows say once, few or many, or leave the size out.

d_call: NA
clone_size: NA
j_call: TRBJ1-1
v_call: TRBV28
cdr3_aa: CATHPGSLHTEAFF
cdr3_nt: TGTGCCACCCACCCGGGGTCTTTGCACACTGAAGCTTTCTTT

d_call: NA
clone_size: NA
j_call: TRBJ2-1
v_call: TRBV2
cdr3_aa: CASSQLYEQFF
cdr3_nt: TGTGCCAGCAGCCAGCTCTATGAGCAGTTCTTC

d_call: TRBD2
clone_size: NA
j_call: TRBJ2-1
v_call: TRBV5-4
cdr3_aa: CASSLSLAGVGEQFF
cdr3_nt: TGTGCCAGCAGCTTGAGCCTAGCGGGAGTAGGGGAGCAGTTCTTC

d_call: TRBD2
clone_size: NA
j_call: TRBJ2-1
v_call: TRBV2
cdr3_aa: CASRGLAWNEQFF
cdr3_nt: TGTGCCAGCAGAGGACTAGCGTGGAATGAGCAGTTCTTC

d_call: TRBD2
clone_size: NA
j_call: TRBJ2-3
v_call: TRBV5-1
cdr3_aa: CASSLATSGGGTDTQYF
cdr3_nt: TGCGCCAGCAGCTTGGCCACTAGCGGGGGAGGGACAGATACGCAGTATTTT

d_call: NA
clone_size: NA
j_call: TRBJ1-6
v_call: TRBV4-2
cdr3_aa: CASSQVKGAPYNSPLHF
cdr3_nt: TGTGCCAGCAGCCAAGTTAAAGGGGCCCCTTATAATTCACCCCTCCACTTT

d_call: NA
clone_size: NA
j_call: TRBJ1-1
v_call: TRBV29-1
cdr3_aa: CSVWDIKNTEAFF
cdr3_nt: TGCAGCGTTTGGGACATAAAAAACACTGAAGCTTTCTTT

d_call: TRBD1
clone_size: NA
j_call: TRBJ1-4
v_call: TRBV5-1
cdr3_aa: CASSLAQGELFF
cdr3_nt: TGCGCCAGCAGCTTGGCTCAGGGGGAACTGTTTTTT

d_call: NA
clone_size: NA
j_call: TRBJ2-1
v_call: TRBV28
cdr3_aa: CASSSLRGIYNEQFF
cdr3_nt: TGTGCCAGCAGTTCCCTAAGGGGGATATACAATGAGCAGTTCTTC

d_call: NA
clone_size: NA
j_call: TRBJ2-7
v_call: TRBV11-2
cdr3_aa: CASRRLGTGAYEQYF
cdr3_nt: TGTGCCAGCAGACGCCTCGGGACGGGGGCCTACGAGCAGTACTTC

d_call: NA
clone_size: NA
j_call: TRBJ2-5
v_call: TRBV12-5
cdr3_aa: CASGIGETQYF
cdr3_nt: TGTGCTAGTGGCATTGGGGAGACCCAGTACTTC

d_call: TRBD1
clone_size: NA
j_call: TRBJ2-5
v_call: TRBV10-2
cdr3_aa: CASSGLAGGQETQYF
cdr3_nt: TGCGCCAGCAGTGGGTTGGCAGGGGGCCAAGAGACCCAGTACTTC

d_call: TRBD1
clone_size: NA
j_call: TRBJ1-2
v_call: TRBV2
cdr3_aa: CASSEGDRGTKGYTF
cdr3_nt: TGTGCCAGCAGTGAGGGGGACAGGGGGACGAAGGGCTACACCTTC

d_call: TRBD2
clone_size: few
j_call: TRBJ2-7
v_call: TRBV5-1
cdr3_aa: CASSPSPSGRMRLLYEQYF
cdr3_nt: TGCGCCAGCAGCCCCTCCCCTAGCGGGAGAATGAGGCTGCTCTACGAGCAGTACTTC

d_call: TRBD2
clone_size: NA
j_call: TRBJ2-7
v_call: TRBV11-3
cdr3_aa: CASSLEGGVEQYF
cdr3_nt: TGTGCCAGCAGCTTAGAGGGAGGGGTCGAGCAGTACTTC

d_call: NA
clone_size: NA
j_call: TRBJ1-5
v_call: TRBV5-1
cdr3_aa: CASSLGVVDSPNQPQHF
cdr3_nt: TGCGCCAGCAGCTTGGGGGTTGTGGACAGTCCCAATCAGCCCCAGCATTTT

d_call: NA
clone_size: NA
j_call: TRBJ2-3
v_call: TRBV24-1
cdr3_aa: CATSDTQAADTQYF
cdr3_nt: TGTGCCACCAGTGATACCCAAGCTGCAGATACGCAGTATTTT

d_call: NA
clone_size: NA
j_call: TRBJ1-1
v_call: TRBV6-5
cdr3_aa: CASSWGALNTEAFF
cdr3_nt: TGTGCCAGCAGCTGGGGCGCCCTAAACACTGAAGCTTTCTTT

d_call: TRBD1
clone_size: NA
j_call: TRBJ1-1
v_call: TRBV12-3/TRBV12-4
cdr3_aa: CASSSNRGTEAFF
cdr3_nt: TGTGCCAGCAGTTCGAACAGGGGCACTGAAGCTTTCTTT

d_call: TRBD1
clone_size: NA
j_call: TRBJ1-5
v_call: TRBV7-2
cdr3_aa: CASRQGASNQPQHF
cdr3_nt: TGTGCCAGCAGGCAGGGGGCGAGTAATCAGCCCCAGCATTTT

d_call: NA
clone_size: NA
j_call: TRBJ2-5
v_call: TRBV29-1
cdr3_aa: CSVDDGIAQETQYF
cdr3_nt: TGCAGCGTCGACGACGGGATTGCGCAAGAGACCCAGTACTTC

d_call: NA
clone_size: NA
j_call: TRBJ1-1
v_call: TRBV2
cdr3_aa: CASSEATQSREAFF
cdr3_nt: TGTGCCAGCAGTGAGGCCACCCAAAGCCGTGAAGCTTTCTTT

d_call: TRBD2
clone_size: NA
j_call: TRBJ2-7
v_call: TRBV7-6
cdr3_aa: CASSLVREGLPEQYF
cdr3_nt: TGTGCCAGCAGCTTAGTGCGGGAGGGCCTTCCCGAGCAGTACTTC

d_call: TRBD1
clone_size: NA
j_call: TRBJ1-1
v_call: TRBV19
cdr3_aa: CASMGQRNTEAFF
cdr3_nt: TGTGCCAGTATGGGACAGAGGAACACTGAAGCTTTCTTT

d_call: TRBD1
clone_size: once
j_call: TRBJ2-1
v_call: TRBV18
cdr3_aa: CASSPPGTAYNEQFF
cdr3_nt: TGTGCCAGCTCACCCCCCGGGACAGCTTACAATGAGCAGTTCTTC

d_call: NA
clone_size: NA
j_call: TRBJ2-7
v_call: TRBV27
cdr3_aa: CASMDRAYEQYF
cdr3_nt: TGTGCCAGTATGGACCGGGCCTACGAGCAGTACTTC

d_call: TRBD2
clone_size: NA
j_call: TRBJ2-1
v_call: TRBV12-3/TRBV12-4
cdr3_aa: CANGLAGGNEQFF
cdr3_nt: TGTGCCAACGGACTAGCGGGAGGCAATGAGCAGTTCTTC

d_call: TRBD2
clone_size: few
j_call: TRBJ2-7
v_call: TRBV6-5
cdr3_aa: CASSLWTSGRRGEQYF
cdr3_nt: TGTGCCAGCAGTTTGTGGACTAGCGGGAGAAGAGGGGAGCAGTACTTC

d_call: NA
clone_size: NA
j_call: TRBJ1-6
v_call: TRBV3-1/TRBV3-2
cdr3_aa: CASSQGTRNSPLHF
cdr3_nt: TGTGCCAGCAGCCAAGGGACCCGTAATTCACCCCTCCACTTT

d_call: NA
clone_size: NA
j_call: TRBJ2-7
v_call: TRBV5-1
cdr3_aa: CASSLVPGSYEQYF
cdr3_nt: TGCGCCAGCAGCTTGGTCCCCGGCTCCTACGAGCAGTACTTC

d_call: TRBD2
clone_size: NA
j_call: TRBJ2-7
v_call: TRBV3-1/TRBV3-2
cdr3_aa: CASSQKRGTSGTYEQYF
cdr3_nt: TGTGCCAGCAGCCAAAAGCGAGGGACTAGCGGGACCTACGAGCAGTACTTC

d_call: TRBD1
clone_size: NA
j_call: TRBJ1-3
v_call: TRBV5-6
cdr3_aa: CASTDRAAGNTIYF
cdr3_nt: TGTGCCAGCACCGACAGGGCGGCTGGAAACACCATATATTTT

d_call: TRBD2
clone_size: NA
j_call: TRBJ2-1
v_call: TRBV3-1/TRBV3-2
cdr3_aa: CASSQGVAGNNEQFF
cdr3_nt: TGTGCCAGCAGCCAAGGTGTAGCGGGCAACAATGAGCAGTTCTTC

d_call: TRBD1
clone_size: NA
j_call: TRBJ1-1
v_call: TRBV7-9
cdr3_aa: CASSLGGTGAGTEAFF
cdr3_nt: TGTGCCAGCAGCTTAGGAGGGACAGGGGCGGGAACTGAAGCTTTCTTT

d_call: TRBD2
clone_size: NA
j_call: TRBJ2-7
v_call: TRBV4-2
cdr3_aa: CASSLGLAGSYEQYF
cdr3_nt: TGTGCCAGCAGCTTGGGACTAGCGGGCTCCTACGAGCAGTACTTC

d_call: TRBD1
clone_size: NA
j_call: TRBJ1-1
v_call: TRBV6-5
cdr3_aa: CASSRSGGGTEAFF
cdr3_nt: TGTGCCAGCAGTCGTTCAGGGGGCGGGACTGAAGCTTTCTTT

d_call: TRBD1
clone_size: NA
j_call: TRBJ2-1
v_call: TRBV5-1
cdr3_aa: CASSVGTGGPYNEQFF
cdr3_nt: TGCGCCAGCAGCGTCGGGACAGGGGGTCCATACAATGAGCAGTTCTTC

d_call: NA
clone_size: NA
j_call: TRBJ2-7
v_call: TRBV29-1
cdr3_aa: CSVVPQGGTYEQYF
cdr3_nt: TGCAGCGTTGTACCACAGGGGGGGACCTACGAGCAGTACTTC

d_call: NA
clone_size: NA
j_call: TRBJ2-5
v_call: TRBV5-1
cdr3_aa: CASSLASGAGETQYF
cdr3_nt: TGCGCCAGCAGCTTGGCCTCAGGGGCCGGAGAGACCCAGTACTTC

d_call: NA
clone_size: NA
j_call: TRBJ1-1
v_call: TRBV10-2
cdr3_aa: CASTLSTVAFF
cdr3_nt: TGCGCCAGCACCCTTTCGACGGTCGCTTTCTTT

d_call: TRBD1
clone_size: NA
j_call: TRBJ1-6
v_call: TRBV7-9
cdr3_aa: CASSRGQDNSPLHF
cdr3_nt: TGTGCCAGCAGCCGGGGACAGGATAATTCACCCCTCCACTTT

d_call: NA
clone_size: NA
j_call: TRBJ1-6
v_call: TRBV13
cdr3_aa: CASSLAGSENSPLHF
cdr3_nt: TGTGCCAGCAGCCTAGCCGGGAGTGAAAATTCACCCCTCCACTTT